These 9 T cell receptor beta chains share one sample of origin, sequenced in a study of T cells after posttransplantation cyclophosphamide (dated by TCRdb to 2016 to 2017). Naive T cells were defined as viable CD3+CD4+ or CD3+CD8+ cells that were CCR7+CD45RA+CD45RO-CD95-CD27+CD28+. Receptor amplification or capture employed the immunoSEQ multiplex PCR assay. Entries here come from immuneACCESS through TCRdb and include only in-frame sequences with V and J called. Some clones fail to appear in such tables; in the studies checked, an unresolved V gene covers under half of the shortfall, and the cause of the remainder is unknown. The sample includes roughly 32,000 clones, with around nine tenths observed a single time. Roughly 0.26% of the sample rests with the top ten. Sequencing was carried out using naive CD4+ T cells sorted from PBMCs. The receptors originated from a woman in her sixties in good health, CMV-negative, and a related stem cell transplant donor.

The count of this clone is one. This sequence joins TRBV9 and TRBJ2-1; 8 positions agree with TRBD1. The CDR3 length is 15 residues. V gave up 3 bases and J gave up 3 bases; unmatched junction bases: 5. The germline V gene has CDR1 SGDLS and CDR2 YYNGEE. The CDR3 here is CASSARGQDYNEQFF. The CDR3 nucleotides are TGTGCCAGCAGCGCCAGGGGACAGGACTACAATGAGCAGTTCTTC.

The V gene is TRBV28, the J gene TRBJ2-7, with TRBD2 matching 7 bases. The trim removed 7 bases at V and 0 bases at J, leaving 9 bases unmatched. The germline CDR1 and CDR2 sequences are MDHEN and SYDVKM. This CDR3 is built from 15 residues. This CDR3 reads CASKGGAVNSYEQYF. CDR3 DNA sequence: TGTGCCAGCAAGGGAGGGGCAGTAAACTCCTACGAGCAGTACTTC.

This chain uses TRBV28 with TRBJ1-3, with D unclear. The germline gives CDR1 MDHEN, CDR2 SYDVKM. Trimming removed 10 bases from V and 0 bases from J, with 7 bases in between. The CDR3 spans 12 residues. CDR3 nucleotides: TGTGCCACCCTGGCCTCTGGAAACACCATATATTTT. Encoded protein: CATLASGNTIYF.

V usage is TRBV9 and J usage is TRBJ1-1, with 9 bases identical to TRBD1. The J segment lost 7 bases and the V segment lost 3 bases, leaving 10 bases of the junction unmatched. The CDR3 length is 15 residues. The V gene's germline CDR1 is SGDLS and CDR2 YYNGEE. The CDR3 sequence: CASSAVDRGSGEAFF. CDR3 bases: TGTGCCAGCAGCGCGGTCGACAGGGGGAGCGGTGAAGCTTTCTTT.

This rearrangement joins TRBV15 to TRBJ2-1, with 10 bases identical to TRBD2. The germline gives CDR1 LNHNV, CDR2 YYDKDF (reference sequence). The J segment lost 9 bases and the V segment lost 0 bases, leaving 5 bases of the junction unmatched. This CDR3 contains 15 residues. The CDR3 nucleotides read TGTGCCACCAGCAGAGAGAACAGCGGGAGGGGTGAGCAGTTCTTC. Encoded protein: CATSRENSGRGEQFF.

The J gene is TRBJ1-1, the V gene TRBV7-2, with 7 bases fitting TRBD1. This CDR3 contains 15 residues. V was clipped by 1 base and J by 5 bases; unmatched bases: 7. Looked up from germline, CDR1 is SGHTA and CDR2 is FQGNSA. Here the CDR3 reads CASSLGLDRWTEAFF. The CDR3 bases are TGTGCCAGCAGCTTAGGCCTGGACAGGTGGACTGAAGCTTTCTTT.

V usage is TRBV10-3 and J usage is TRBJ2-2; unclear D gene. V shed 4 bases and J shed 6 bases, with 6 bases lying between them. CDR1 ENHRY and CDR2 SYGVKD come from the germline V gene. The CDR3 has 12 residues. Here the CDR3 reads CAISGAPGELFF. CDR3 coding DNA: TGTGCCATCAGTGGGGCCCCCGGGGAGCTGTTTTTT.

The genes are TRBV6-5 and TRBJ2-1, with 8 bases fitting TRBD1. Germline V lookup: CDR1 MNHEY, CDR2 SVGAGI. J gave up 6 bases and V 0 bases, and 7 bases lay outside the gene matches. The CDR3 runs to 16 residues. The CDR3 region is CASSYSMTGAANEQFF. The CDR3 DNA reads TGTGCCAGCAGTTACTCCATGACAGGGGCTGCCAATGAGCAGTTCTTC.

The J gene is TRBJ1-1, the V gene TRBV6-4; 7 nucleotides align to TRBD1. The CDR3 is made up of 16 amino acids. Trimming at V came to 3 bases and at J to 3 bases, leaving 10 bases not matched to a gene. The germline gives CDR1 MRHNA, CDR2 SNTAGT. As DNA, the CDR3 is TGTGCCAGCAGTGATGGCCCCGGGAGGGGGCACACTGAAGCTTTCTTT. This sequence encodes CASSDGPGRGHTEAFF.